This is a list of T cell receptor beta chains from one sample in a study of long-term antiretroviral therapy in people with HIV. The table came from immunoSEQ multiplex PCR; TCRdb's copy has only in-frame clones and leaves some out. The repertoire has 42,000 or so clones, 75% to 90% of them found once; the top ten carry 5.5% to 6.5%. This specimen consisted of unsorted PBMCs, obtained 3.1 years after starting antiretroviral therapy. These TCRs come from a woman aged 45 to 65 with HIV. Each CDR3 is given without its conserved first and last residue. Each record gives: clone size, V gene, CDR3 protein. Part of the rows lack a size; the others show once, few, many or a class for expanded clones.

NA	TRBV2	ASSGTKTGSETQY
NA	TRBV19	ASSGLAGAEETQY
NA	TRBV4-1	ASSSSIDRPGT
NA	TRBV11-2	ASSLDMTVSGANVLT
NA	TRBV19	ASSISLTRDYNTGELF
few	TRBV19	ASSIGGATNEKLF
NA	TRBV6-5	ASSPGNRGEAF
once	TRBV5-4	ASSPRGGLKSYEQY
NA	TRBV5-6	ASSFLATGGANVLT
NA	TRBV19	ASSSGQGNGGQY
NA	TRBV4-3	ASSQDLIGKATDTQY
few	TRBV10-3	AIGEGPSGNTIY
NA	TRBV13	ASPGAENEQY
NA	TRBV2	ASSETGGEGEQY
NA	TRBV6-6	ASSYSLGIPEAF
NA	TRBV6-1	ASMHRLRGDTEAF
NA	TRBV9	ASSASGGAQETQY